This is a list of T cell receptor beta chains from one sample in a study of blood T cell repertoires in COVID-19. The method was immunoSEQ multiplex PCR; TCRdb's version includes in-frame clones alone and lacks a portion of them. The sample yields some 120,000 clones, 85% to 90% seen once. The sequenced sample consisted of peripheral blood. The origin of the receptors is a human donor in a cohort sampled during active COVID-19. Both conserved end residues are part of each CDR3. The order of the fields is CDR3 protein, CDR3 DNA, clone size, J gene, V gene, D gene, CDR3 length. The D gene is left open where the match is weak. Expanded clones get a size class; other rows say once, few or many, or leave the size out.

CDR3: CASSQGWTSGDTSTDTQYF
DNA: TGTGCCAGCAGCCAAGGGTGGACTAGCGGAGATACTAGCACAGATACGCAGTATTTT
size: .
J: TRBJ2-3
V: TRBV3-1/TRBV3-2
D: TRBD2
length: 19

CDR3: CASSQDLDRETQYF
DNA: TGTGCCAGCAGCCAAGATCTAGATCGGGAGACCCAGTACTTC
size: .
J: TRBJ2-5
V: TRBV4-2
D: .
length: 14

CDR3: CASSLAGGRDGYTF
DNA: TGTGCCAGCAGCTTGGCCGGGGGGCGGGATGGCTACACCTTC
size: .
J: TRBJ1-2
V: TRBV5-6
D: .
length: 14

CDR3: CASSVGTAGETQYF
DNA: TGTGCCAGCAGCGTAGGGACTGCCGGGGAGACCCAGTACTTC
size: .
J: TRBJ2-5
V: TRBV9
D: .
length: 14

CDR3: CASSQAASGRSSYEQYF
DNA: TGCGCCAGCAGCCAAGCCGCTTCGGGGAGAAGCTCCTACGAGCAGTACTTC
size: .
J: TRBJ2-7
V: TRBV4-1
D: .
length: 17

CDR3: CASSPQGILAKNIQYF
DNA: TGTGCCAGCAGTCCCCAGGGGATTCTAGCCAAAAACATTCAGTACTTC
size: .
J: TRBJ2-4
V: TRBV3-1/TRBV3-2
D: .
length: 16

CDR3: CASSLSVGGYTF
DNA: TGTGCCAGCAGCCTATCCGTCGGGGGCTACACCTTC
size: .
J: TRBJ1-2
V: TRBV3-1/TRBV3-2
D: .
length: 12

CDR3: CASRFAGGGSSYNEQFF
DNA: TGTGCCAGCAGATTTGCAGGCGGGGGGAGCTCCTACAATGAGCAGTTCTTC
size: .
J: TRBJ2-1
V: TRBV7-4
D: TRBD2
length: 17

CDR3: CASSEWSPGLAGSYEQYF
DNA: TGTGCCAGCAGTGAATGGTCGCCGGGACTAGCGGGATCATACGAGCAGTACTTC
size: .
J: TRBJ2-7
V: TRBV6-1
D: TRBD2
length: 18

CDR3: CASKTTAGSGGYTF
DNA: TGCGCCAGCAAGACGACGGCAGGGTCAGGAGGCTACACCTTC
size: few
J: TRBJ1-2
V: TRBV5-1
D: .
length: 14

CDR3: CASLQGNYGYTF
DNA: TGTGCCTCCCTACAGGGGAACTATGGCTACACCTTC
size: .
J: TRBJ1-2
V: TRBV30
D: TRBD1
length: 12

CDR3: CASSFSRADTQYF
DNA: TGTGCCAGCAGTTTTTCCAGGGCAGATACGCAGTATTTT
size: few
J: TRBJ2-3
V: TRBV12-3/TRBV12-4
D: .
length: 13

CDR3: CASSLVRGLAVYRNEQFF
DNA: TGCGCCAGCAGCTTGGTGAGGGGACTAGCCGTCTACCGGAATGAGCAGTTCTTC
size: .
J: TRBJ2-1
V: TRBV5-1
D: TRBD2
length: 18

CDR3: CASSEAVAQTKNIQYF
DNA: TGTGCCAGCAGTGAAGCGGTTGCCCAGACCAAAAACATTCAGTACTTC
size: .
J: TRBJ2-4
V: TRBV2
D: .
length: 16

CDR3: CASSLEGTGGQPQHF
DNA: TGTGCCAGCAGCTTAGAGGGGACAGGGGGTCAGCCCCAGCATTTT
size: once
J: TRBJ1-5
V: TRBV7-9
D: TRBD1
length: 15

CDR3: CASSPRATSGSETQYF
DNA: TGTGCCAGCAGCCCAAGGGCCACTAGCGGGAGTGAGACCCAGTACTTC
size: .
J: TRBJ2-5
V: TRBV9
D: TRBD2
length: 16

CDR3: CASSLQGGEGYTF
DNA: TGCGCCAGCAGCCTCCAGGGGGGTGAGGGCTACACCTTC
size: .
J: TRBJ1-2
V: TRBV5-1
D: TRBD1
length: 13

CDR3: CASSFMQDLADTQYF
DNA: TGTGCCAGCAGTTTCATGCAGGACTTGGCAGATACGCAGTATTTT
size: .
J: TRBJ2-3
V: TRBV27
D: .
length: 15

CDR3: CARRTTSGRGTGELFF
DNA: TGCGCCCGGCGAACAACTAGCGGGAGGGGCACCGGGGAGCTGTTTTTT
size: .
J: TRBJ2-2
V: TRBV10-1
D: TRBD2
length: 16

CDR3: CASSQKDRGDSGNTIYF
DNA: TGCGCCAGCAGTCAAAAGGACAGGGGCGACTCTGGAAACACCATATATTTT
size: .
J: TRBJ1-3
V: TRBV23-1
D: TRBD1
length: 17

CDR3: CASRPVGGVRYEQYF
DNA: TGTGCCAGCAGACCCGTAGGGGGCGTCAGATACGAGCAGTACTTC
size: .
J: TRBJ2-7
V: TRBV27
D: TRBD1
length: 15

CDR3: CASTPRPETEAFF
DNA: TGTGCCAGCACCCCCCGGCCGGAGACTGAAGCTTTCTTT
size: .
J: TRBJ1-1
V: TRBV6-6
D: .
length: 13

CDR3: CSVVTGGTEAFF
DNA: TGCAGCGTTGTGACAGGGGGCACTGAAGCTTTCTTT
size: .
J: TRBJ1-1
V: TRBV29-1
D: TRBD1
length: 12

CDR3: CASSDGTGGLGEQFF
DNA: TGCGCCAGCAGTGACGGGACAGGGGGCTTGGGTGAGCAGTTCTTC
size: .
J: TRBJ2-1
V: TRBV10-1
D: TRBD1
length: 15

CDR3: CASTPHEREAFF
DNA: TGTGCCAGCACTCCACACGAACGTGAAGCTTTCTTT
size: .
J: TRBJ1-1
V: TRBV12-3/TRBV12-4
D: .
length: 12

CDR3: CAISGLGQYNEQFF
DNA: TGTGCCATCAGTGGGTTGGGCCAATACAATGAGCAGTTCTTC
size: .
J: TRBJ2-1
V: TRBV10-3
D: .
length: 14

CDR3: CATSREVTGFYNEQFF
DNA: TGTGCCACCAGCAGAGAAGTGACAGGGTTTTACAATGAGCAGTTCTTC
size: .
J: TRBJ2-1
V: TRBV15
D: TRBD1
length: 16

CDR3: CATDGGGSTDTQYF
DNA: TGTGCCACGGATGGGGGGGGAAGCACAGATACGCAGTATTTT
size: .
J: TRBJ2-3
V: TRBV10-3
D: TRBD2
length: 14

CDR3: CASSWTGVGNEQFF
DNA: TGTGCCAGCAGCTGGACAGGGGTTGGCAATGAGCAGTTCTTC
size: .
J: TRBJ2-1
V: TRBV7-9
D: TRBD1
length: 14

CDR3: CASSQDGMWANTQYF
DNA: TGTGCCAGCAGCCAAGACGGGATGTGGGCGAATACGCAGTATTTT
size: .
J: TRBJ2-3
V: TRBV3-1/TRBV3-2
D: .
length: 15

CDR3: CASSPTGLRGYTF
DNA: TGTGCCAGCAGCCCGACAGGACTTAGGGGCTACACCTTC
size: .
J: TRBJ1-2
V: TRBV6-2/TRBV6-3
D: .
length: 13

CDR3: CASSRLVSSNGYTF
DNA: TGCGCCAGCAGCCGTCTAGTTTCCTCGAATGGCTACACCTTC
size: .
J: TRBJ1-2
V: TRBV4-1
D: .
length: 14

CDR3: CASSPRRQGHSSYEQYF
DNA: TGTGCCAGCTCTCCAAGAAGACAGGGTCACAGCTCCTACGAGCAGTACTTC
size: once
J: TRBJ2-7
V: TRBV18
D: TRBD1
length: 17

CDR3: CASRTALGGYTF
DNA: TGTGCCAGCCGGACAGCGCTAGGAGGCTACACCTTC
size: .
J: TRBJ1-2
V: TRBV5-6
D: .
length: 12

CDR3: CASSIGQGYEQYF
DNA: TGTGCCAGTAGTATCGGACAGGGCTACGAGCAGTACTTC
size: .
J: TRBJ2-7
V: TRBV19
D: TRBD1
length: 13

CDR3: CAWSLYRGTNTEAFF
DNA: TGTGCCTGGAGTTTATACAGGGGGACGAACACTGAAGCTTTCTTT
size: once
J: TRBJ1-1
V: TRBV30
D: TRBD1
length: 15

CDR3: CASSPRTGNGYTF
DNA: TGTGCCAGCAGTCCCCGGACAGGGAATGGCTACACCTTC
size: once
J: TRBJ1-2
V: TRBV27
D: TRBD1
length: 13

CDR3: CASAPAGVNEQYF
DNA: TGTGCCAGCGCCCCAGCCGGGGTTAACGAGCAGTACTTC
size: many
J: TRBJ2-7
V: TRBV2
D: .
length: 13

CDR3: CASSLSGVYGYTF
DNA: TGTGCCAGCAGCCTCTCCGGGGTCTATGGCTACACCTTC
size: .
J: TRBJ1-2
V: TRBV7-2
D: .
length: 13

CDR3: CASSQDSRTGWKTEAFF
DNA: TGCGCCAGCAGCCAAGATTCCAGAACAGGGTGGAAAACTGAAGCTTTCTTT
size: .
J: TRBJ1-1
V: TRBV4-1
D: .
length: 17

CDR3: CASSWGQVSYNEQFF
DNA: TGCGCCAGCAGCTGGGGACAGGTCTCCTACAATGAGCAGTTCTTC
size: once
J: TRBJ2-1
V: TRBV5-1
D: TRBD1
length: 15

CDR3: CASSNDQAPYEQYF
DNA: TGCGCCAGCAGCAACGATCAGGCCCCCTACGAGCAGTACTTC
size: .
J: TRBJ2-7
V: TRBV5-1
D: .
length: 14

CDR3: CASVSGGPGTQYF
DNA: TGTGCCAGCGTTTCGGGAGGGCCTGGGACCCAGTACTTC
size: .
J: TRBJ2-5
V: TRBV28
D: TRBD2
length: 13

CDR3: CASRATGTGGSEAFF
DNA: TGTGCCAGCAGGGCTACCGGGACAGGGGGATCTGAAGCTTTCTTT
size: .
J: TRBJ1-1
V: TRBV7-8
D: TRBD1
length: 15

CDR3: CASSFGTGTPTYEQYF
DNA: TGTGCCAGCAGCTTTGGGACCGGGACACCAACCTACGAGCAGTACTTC
size: .
J: TRBJ2-7
V: TRBV7-9
D: .
length: 16

CDR3: CASSFPPLAGGGGETQYF
DNA: TGTGCCAGCAGCTTTCCCCCCCTAGCGGGGGGGGGCGGAGAGACCCAGTACTTC
size: many
J: TRBJ2-5
V: TRBV7-9
D: TRBD2
length: 18

CDR3: CSVDEGARLYNEQFF
DNA: TGCAGCGTTGATGAGGGGGCCCGTCTCTACAATGAGCAGTTCTTC
size: once
J: TRBJ2-1
V: TRBV29-1
D: TRBD1
length: 15

CDR3: CASSSRGADTQYF
DNA: TGTGCCAGCAGCTCGCGGGGGGCAGATACGCAGTATTTT
size: .
J: TRBJ2-3
V: TRBV7-9
D: TRBD2
length: 13